The 13 T cell receptor beta chains below were found in one sample sequenced in a study of T cells in Graves' hyperthyroidism and ophthalmopathy. RNA transcripts provided the source from which TCR beta CDR3 regions were amplified. HTBI primers were used for first-round RT-PCR of the TCR CDR3. TCRdb ran MiXCR on the multiplex PCR reads and lists one entry per CDR3 protein. The sample contains around 420,000 distinct CDR3 sequences, 15% to 19% of which appear only once. Sequenced material: blood. All receptors come from a woman between 18 and 29 years old with Graves' hyperthyroidism.

This clonotype was found many times. The chain links TRBV12-3 or TRBV12-4 to TRBJ1-3, with unresolved D. The CDR3 is 14 amino acids. V dropped 2 bases and J dropped 1 base, with 6 bases sitting between them. Here the CDR3 reads CASSLTRSGNTIYF. The CDR3 nucleotides read TGTGCCAGCAGTTTAACGAGGTCTGGAAACACCATATATTTT.

This clonotype came up many times. The chain couples TRBV28 to TRBJ2-7; TRBD1 or TRBD2 may be the D gene (5 bases each). The V gene's germline CDR1 is MDHEN and CDR2 SYDVKM. The CDR3 totals 15 residues. V lost 8 bases and J 0 bases, leaving 17 bases between the germline ends. In DNA form, the CDR3 reads TGTGCCAGCCAGATAGGGGACGGCAGCTCCTACGAGCAGTACTTC. Amino acids: CASQIGDGSSYEQYF.

This clonotype was seen at least ten times. The rearrangement joins TRBV11-3 to TRBJ2-3, with D possibly matching TRBD1 (6 bases). V shed 3 bases and J shed 2 bases, with 24 bases lying between them. CDR1 and CDR2 from the germline V gene are SGHNT and YENEEA. The CDR3 runs 19 residues. The CDR3 loop is CASSFGTYSTKGPTDTQYF. DNA of the CDR3: TGTGCCAGCAGCTTCGGGACATACTCAACGAAGGGACCCACAGATACGCAGTATTTT.

A single count supports this clonotype. The V gene is TRBV12-3 or TRBV12-4, the J gene TRBJ2-7; TRBD2 agrees at 8 bases. J gave up 4 bases and V 1 base, and 9 bases lay outside the gene matches. The CDR3 runs to 16 residues. The CDR3 DNA sequence: TGTGCCAGCAGTTTAGGAGGACTAGCAAGAGGGTACGAGCAGTACTTC. Translating it yields CASSLGGLARGYEQYF.

This clonotype was seen a single time. With a much larger clone just one base away, this may be a read error. This sequence joins TRBV30 and TRBJ1-6, with D maybe TRBD1 (5 bases). The V end was cut by 2 bases, the J end by 0 bases, with 14 bases between. The CDR3 extends over 17 amino acids. Germline V CDR1 and CDR2: GTSNPN, SVGIG (reference sequence). In nucleotides, the CDR3 is TGTGCCTGGAGTATACGACAGTTGAACTCCTATAATTCACCCCTCCACTTT. This codes for CAWSIRQLNSYNSPLHF.

This clonotype was counted only a few times. This could be a read error, since a much larger clone is one nucleotide away. V gene TRBV30 combines with J gene TRBJ2-7; possibly TRBD2 for D (7 bases). This CDR3 has 13 residues. V was pared by 5 bases and J by 6 bases, with 17 bases between. CDR1 and CDR2 (germline): GTSNPN, SVGIG (reference sequence). The CDR3 reads CAWDRGAQGEQYF. CDR3 sequence (DNA): TGTGCCTGGGACCGGGGGGCGCAGGGCGAGCAGTACTTC.

This clonotype was observed at least ten times. The V call is TRBV7-9, the J call TRBJ2-1, with 9 bases that match TRBD1. V lost 7 bases to trimming and J lost 5 bases; unmatched junction nucleotides: 9. Germline values: CDR1 SEHNR, CDR2 FQNEAQ (reference sequence). The CDR3 length is 15 residues. The CDR3 is CASIPRGQGNNEQFF. CDR3 nucleotides: TGTGCCAGCATCCCCCGGGGACAGGGAAACAATGAGCAGTTCTTC.

The chain is built from TRBV7-8 and TRBJ1-2, with D uncertain. CDR3 length: 13 amino acids. With 2 bases removed from V and 7 bases from J, the gap between germline ends came to 11 bases. From germline, CDR1 is SGHVS and CDR2 FQNEAQ. This CDR3 is CASSLQELGGYTF. The CDR3 bases are TGTGCCAGCAGCTTACAGGAGTTAGGTGGCTACACCTTC.

The V call is TRBV9, the J call TRBJ2-3; 14 positions match TRBD2. Losses at the gene ends were 3 bases for V and 6 bases for J; bases not matched to a gene: 6. This CDR3 contains 16 residues. Germline V gene sequence: CDR1 SGDLS, CDR2 YYNGEE. The CDR3 loop is CASSAGTSGSGDTQYF. CDR3 DNA sequence: TGTGCCAGCAGCGCAGGGACTAGCGGGAGCGGTGATACGCAGTATTTT.

This clonotype was counted only a few times. The V gene is TRBV12-5, the J gene TRBJ1-5; tentatively, D is TRBD1 (5 bases). The ends were cut back, 1 base at V and 11 bases at J, with 15 bases in the middle. CDR3 size: 14 residues. Germline V lookup: CDR1 LGHNT, CDR2 FRNRAP. CDR3 in amino acids: CASGLGEGWKTQHF. The CDR3 bases are TGTGCTAGTGGTTTGGGGGAGGGGTGGAAGACCCAGCATTTT. The complete variable domain, with remaining parts taken from reference TRBV12-5 and TRBJ1-5, reads DARVTQTPRHKVTEMGQEVTMRCQPILGHNTVFWYRQTMMQGLELLAYFRNRAPLDDSGMPKDRFSAEMPDATLATLKIQPSEPRDSAVYFCASGLGEGWKTQHFGDGTRLSIL.

Regarding this clonotype: Being one base from a much bigger clone, this may be a read error. The chain has TRBV7-8 and TRBJ2-2, with D tentatively TRBD2 (5 bases). Per germline, CDR1 SGHVS and CDR2 FQNEAQ. Trimming pared 5 bases from V and 6 bases from J, leaving 16 bases between. The CDR3 totals 15 residues. Written as DNA, the CDR3 is TGTGCCAGCAGCCCTGTTGTCGCGGGCGCCGGGGAGCTGTTTTTT. Its translation is CASSPVVAGAGELFF. The full variable domain, rest sourced from reference TRBV7-8 and TRBJ2-2, is GAGVSQSPRYKVAKRGQDVALRCDPISGHVSLFWYQQALGQGPEFLTYFQNEAQLDKSGLPSDRFFAERPEGSVSTLKIQRTQQEDSAVYLCASSPVVAGAGELFFGEGSRLTVL.

This clonotype was detected ten times or more. The V gene is TRBV12-3 or TRBV12-4, the J gene TRBJ1-3; a possible D gene is TRBD1 (5 bases). This CDR3 is built from 14 residues. Trimming removed 6 bases from V and 3 bases from J, with 12 bases in between. The CDR3: CASRPGRFGNTIYF. The CDR3 nucleotides read TGTGCCAGCAGGCCGGGACGGTTTGGAAACACCATATATTTT.

Points on this clonotype: The junction departs from germline at one end; a sequencing error may be responsible. The chain carries TRBV13 and TRBJ1-3; TRBD1 matches at 7 bases. The CDR3 length is 15 residues. CDR1 and CDR2 from the germline V gene are PRHDT and FYEKMQ (reference sequence). CDR3 residues: CASSQDQGAGNTIYF. The CDR3 DNA reads TGCGCCAGCAGCCAAGATCAGGGGGCTGGAAACACCATATATTTT.